This TCR beta chain was recorded in a study of cytomegalovirus exposure and HLA in healthy donors. Use of 60 Vbeta and 13 Jbeta primers characterized the PCR. Measured with immunoSEQ multiplex PCR; TCRdb has only the in-frame clones, and not every one. The sample carries some 110,000 clones, 70% to 80% recorded once. The CDR3 sequence is 17 residues long. V lost 4 bases and J 2 bases, leaving 18 bases between the germline ends. Source material: PBMCs. This TCR was sampled from a man in his fifties in good health and CMV-seronegative. The J gene is TRBJ1-5, the V gene TRBV23-1, with a tentative D call TRBD1 (5 bases). TRBV23-1 counts as an open reading frame of uncertain function. CDR3 sequence reads: CASSRTPHHNCNQPQHF. CDR3 bases: TGCGCCAGCAGTCGGACACCTCACCATAATTGCAATCAGCCCCAGCATTTT.